Listed below are T cell receptor beta chains from one sample, sequenced in a study of shared clonotypes between healthy human individuals. Sequencing was performed with immunoSEQ multiplex PCR; in TCRdb, only in-frame clones are kept and a portion is missing. The top ten clones hold approximately 0.41% of a sample with fewer than 3 million clones, 85% to 95% of them seen once. The sample consisted of naive CD4+ T cells from PBMCs. The receptor set was obtained from a man between 18 and 29 years old in good health. Some clones in this sample may be carry-over from other donors' samples. The conserved cysteine and the conserved F or W are not part of the CDR3 here. D genes are given only for firm matches.

D gene	V gene	J gene	CDR3 protein
.	TRBV2	TRBJ2-5	ASSGNGQETQY
TRBD2	TRBV11-3	TRBJ2-1	ASSFRTSGAREQF
TRBD1	TRBV28	TRBJ1-2	ASSSHRGGGYT
.	TRBV27	TRBJ2-3	ASSSRTDTQY
TRBD1	TRBV5-1	TRBJ1-2	ASSLGGLTGEGYT
.	TRBV6-5	TRBJ1-5	ASSPQGLAAQPQH
.	TRBV7-2	TRBJ2-2	ASSRGRTNTGELF
.	TRBV5-6	TRBJ2-5	ASSGTTAPSYQETQY
TRBD1	TRBV4-2	TRBJ1-1	ASSTTGSDTEAF
TRBD1	TRBV5-4	TRBJ1-1	ASSLDRVRMNTEAF